This is a list of T cell receptor beta chains from one sample in a study of blood T cell repertoires in COVID-19. The repertoire was sequenced with immunoSEQ multiplex PCR; TCRdb's copy has only in-frame clones and lacks some. The repertoire has about 330,000 clones, 88% of them found once; the top ten carry 3.5% to 4.5%. Sequencing input: peripheral blood. These receptors all come from a woman aged 45-65 years with active or convalescent COVID-19. CDR3s include the opening cysteine and the closing phenylalanine or tryptophan. Each record gives: J gene, D gene, V gene, clone size, CDR3 DNA, CDR3 protein. The D gene is left open where the match is weak. A row's size may be missing; if present it is once, few, many or a size class.

J: TRBJ1-2; D: TRBD1; V: TRBV5-1; size: few; DNA: TGCGCCAGCAGCTCTACAGGGGGAGGAGGCTACACCTTC; CDR3: CASSSTGGGGYTF
J: TRBJ1-1; D: TRBD1; V: TRBV27; size: -; DNA: TGTGCCAGCAGTGCACAGGGGGTATTAACTGAAGCTTTCTTT; CDR3: CASSAQGVLTEAFF
J: TRBJ2-1; D: -; V: TRBV2; size: -; DNA: TGTGCCAGCAGGACTCAGGGGCCCCATGAGCAGTTCTTC; CDR3: CASRTQGPHEQFF
J: TRBJ2-1; D: -; V: TRBV5-4; size: -; DNA: TGTGCCAGCAGCTTGCAGGGGGGAAGAGGCTCCTACAATGAGCAGTTCTTC; CDR3: CASSLQGGRGSYNEQFF
J: TRBJ2-5; D: TRBD2; V: TRBV28; size: -; DNA: TGTGCCAGCAGACTAGGGACTAGCGGGAGGCAGACCCAGTACTTC; CDR3: CASRLGTSGRQTQYF
J: TRBJ1-2; D: TRBD1; V: TRBV25-1; size: -; DNA: TGTGCCAGCAGTGAATGGGACAGGGACCCCTATGGCTACACCTTC; CDR3: CASSEWDRDPYGYTF
J: TRBJ2-3; D: TRBD1; V: TRBV7-2; size: -; DNA: TGTGCCAGCAGCTTTAGGGGGACAGTAAGCACAGATACGCAGTATTTT; CDR3: CASSFRGTVSTDTQYF
J: TRBJ1-5; D: -; V: TRBV7-9; size: -; DNA: TGTGCCAGCAGCTCGGACAGCTCGAATCAGCCCCAGCATTTT; CDR3: CASSSDSSNQPQHF
J: TRBJ2-1; D: -; V: TRBV30; size: -; DNA: TGTGCCTGGAGCAGCCAGGCAAACTACAATGAGCAGTTCTTC; CDR3: CAWSSQANYNEQFF
J: TRBJ2-6; D: -; V: TRBV6-5; size: -; DNA: TGTGCCAGCGGGCAGTCTGGGGCCAACGTCCTGACTTTC; CDR3: CASGQSGANVLTF
J: TRBJ1-2; D: -; V: TRBV6-5; size: -; DNA: TGTGCCAGCAGTACGTACAAGTCCGGCTACACCTTC; CDR3: CASSTYKSGYTF
J: TRBJ1-5; D: TRBD1; V: TRBV27; size: -; DNA: TGTGCCAGCAGTCGACAGGGCGGTCAGCCCCAGCATTTT; CDR3: CASSRQGGQPQHF
J: TRBJ2-7; D: TRBD2; V: TRBV4-2; size: -; DNA: TGTGCCAGCAGCCAAGAGGGTAGCGGGAGTAGCTACGAGCAGTACTTC; CDR3: CASSQEGSGSSYEQYF
J: TRBJ1-1; D: -; V: TRBV3-1/TRBV3-2; size: -; DNA: TGTGCCAGCAGCCCCCAAGGGAGTCTAAACACTGAAGCTTTCTTT; CDR3: CASSPQGSLNTEAFF
J: TRBJ2-6; D: -; V: TRBV12-2; size: once; DNA: TGTGCAAGTCGCTTAGCGGGGGCCGGGACAGTGAACTCTGGGGCCAACGTCCTGACTTTC; CDR3: CASRLAGAGTVNSGANVLTF
J: TRBJ2-7; D: -; V: TRBV27; size: -; DNA: TGTGCCAGCAGACTTGACAGATTCTACGAGCAGTACTTC; CDR3: CASRLDRFYEQYF
J: TRBJ2-1; D: -; V: TRBV9; size: -; DNA: TGTGCCAGCAGCGTTCATGTCTCCTACAATGAGCAGTTCTTC; CDR3: CASSVHVSYNEQFF
J: TRBJ1-2; D: -; V: TRBV7-9; size: few; DNA: TGTGCCAGCAGCGCCAGGGACACCACTAACTATGGCTACACCTTC; CDR3: CASSARDTTNYGYTF
J: TRBJ2-3; D: TRBD2; V: TRBV7-2; size: -; DNA: TGTGCCAGCAGTCGCGGGGGGGACAGCGATACGCAGTATTTT; CDR3: CASSRGGDSDTQYF
J: TRBJ2-1; D: -; V: TRBV10-1; size: few; DNA: TGCGCCACCATAACTTGGTCAGGCAGGAATGAGCAGTTCTTC; CDR3: CATITWSGRNEQFF
J: TRBJ1-4; D: TRBD1; V: TRBV30; size: -; DNA: TGTGCCTGGACGGGACAGGGAGGTGAAAAACTGTTTTTT; CDR3: CAWTGQGGEKLFF
J: TRBJ1-5; D: TRBD1; V: TRBV5-1; size: once; DNA: TGCGCCAGCAGCTGGGGGACAGGGCTGAATCAGCCCCAGCATTTT; CDR3: CASSWGTGLNQPQHF
J: TRBJ2-1; D: TRBD2; V: TRBV18; size: -; DNA: TGTGCCAGCTCACCCCCGGGACTAGCGGAGCCCTACAATGAGCAGTTCTTC; CDR3: CASSPPGLAEPYNEQFF
J: TRBJ2-5; D: TRBD2; V: TRBV4-1; size: -; DNA: TGCGCCAGCAGCCAAGAACGGACTAGCGGGACGGAGACCCAGTACTTC; CDR3: CASSQERTSGTETQYF
J: TRBJ2-2; D: -; V: TRBV5-1; size: -; DNA: TGCGCCAGCAGCTTGGACGCGGGGAAGGCGGACACCGGGGAGCTGTTTTTT; CDR3: CASSLDAGKADTGELFF
J: TRBJ2-7; D: -; V: TRBV28; size: -; DNA: TGTGCCAGCAGTTTGGGGGGATACGAGCAGTACTTC; CDR3: CASSLGGYEQYF
J: TRBJ1-1; D: -; V: TRBV30; size: -; DNA: TGTGCCTACCAGGTGGGGCGAGAAACTGAAGCTTTCTTT; CDR3: CAYQVGRETEAFF
J: TRBJ2-3; D: -; V: TRBV7-9; size: -; DNA: TGTGCCAGCAGCTCGTCCCGGGACTTAGCAGATACGCAGTATTTT; CDR3: CASSSSRDLADTQYF
J: TRBJ1-4; D: TRBD1; V: TRBV5-1; size: -; DNA: TGCGCCAGCAGCCTCACGGGGACAGGGATCGTAAAACTGTTTTTT; CDR3: CASSLTGTGIVKLFF
J: TRBJ1-5; D: -; V: TRBV28; size: -; DNA: TGTGCCAGCAGTTTATTATACGGTCAGCCCCAGCATTTT; CDR3: CASSLLYGQPQHF
J: TRBJ1-1; D: -; V: TRBV12-3/TRBV12-4; size: -; DNA: TGTGCCAGCAGTTTAGTGACAAGTCGAGCTTTCTTT; CDR3: CASSLVTSRAFF
J: TRBJ1-2; D: -; V: TRBV7-9; size: -; DNA: TGTGCCAGCAGCTTAGCAGGGGCGACGAGCTATGGCTACACCTTC; CDR3: CASSLAGATSYGYTF
J: TRBJ2-7; D: TRBD1; V: TRBV19; size: -; DNA: TGTGCCAGTAGTACAACGGACAGGGAGCAGTACTTC; CDR3: CASSTTDREQYF
J: TRBJ2-1; D: -; V: TRBV7-9; size: -; DNA: TGTGCCAGCAGCTCGGGACACGGAACTTGGAATGAGCAGTTCTTC; CDR3: CASSSGHGTWNEQFF
J: TRBJ2-6; D: TRBD1; V: TRBV18; size: -; DNA: TGTGCCAGCTCACCGCAAGGACAGGGGTCCGGGGCCAACGTCCTGACTTTC; CDR3: CASSPQGQGSGANVLTF
J: TRBJ2-1; D: -; V: TRBV3-1/TRBV3-2; size: -; DNA: TGTGCCACCGGGGGTATCGGCGGCTTCGACAATGAGCAGTTCTTC; CDR3: CATGGIGGFDNEQFF
J: TRBJ2-4; D: -; V: TRBV6-2/TRBV6-3; size: -; DNA: TGTGCCAGCAGTTATGGGGGGGCCAAAAACATTCAGTACTTC; CDR3: CASSYGGAKNIQYF
J: TRBJ1-1; D: TRBD1; V: TRBV5-4; size: -; DNA: TGTGCCAGCAAAAAAGGACAGGGTGGAGAAGCTTTCTTT; CDR3: CASKKGQGGEAFF
J: TRBJ1-1; D: -; V: TRBV7-2; size: -; DNA: TGTGCCAGCAGCTTAGTCGAAGGGAGGTCGAACACTGAAGCTTTCTTT; CDR3: CASSLVEGRSNTEAFF
J: TRBJ2-7; D: -; V: TRBV30; size: -; DNA: TGTGCCTACAGATTAGCGGTTTACTCCTACGAGCAGTACTTC; CDR3: CAYRLAVYSYEQYF
J: TRBJ2-3; D: -; V: TRBV4-3; size: once; DNA: TGCGCCAGCAGCCAAGATGATGACAGCGGCACAGATACGCAGTATTTT; CDR3: CASSQDDDSGTDTQYF
J: TRBJ2-7; D: TRBD2; V: TRBV2; size: -; DNA: TGTGCCAGCAGTGAATGGTCTATTCCGGGACTAGCGGGATTCTACGAGCAGTACTTC; CDR3: CASSEWSIPGLAGFYEQYF
J: TRBJ1-2; D: -; V: TRBV7-2; size: -; DNA: TGTGCCAGCAGCCCCAGTGCAGCTAACTATGGCTACACCTTC; CDR3: CASSPSAANYGYTF
J: TRBJ1-5; D: -; V: TRBV4-1; size: -; DNA: TGCGCCAGCAGCCATGAGGGTCAGCCCCAGCATTTT; CDR3: CASSHEGQPQHF
J: TRBJ1-5; D: -; V: TRBV30; size: -; DNA: TGTGCCTGGAGTGTGGGACACGATAATCAGCCCCAGCATTTT; CDR3: CAWSVGHDNQPQHF
J: TRBJ1-3; D: TRBD1; V: TRBV19; size: once; DNA: TGTGCCAGTAGTATCTTGACAGGGGGAAACACCATATATTTT; CDR3: CASSILTGGNTIYF
J: TRBJ1-3; D: -; V: TRBV19; size: -; DNA: TGTGCCACCTCGGATGAAGAGAGGGGAAACACCATATATTTT; CDR3: CATSDEERGNTIYF
J: TRBJ1-1; D: -; V: TRBV14; size: -; DNA: TGTGCCAGCAGCCAAGACAGGGGCACTGAAGCTTTCTTT; CDR3: CASSQDRGTEAFF
J: TRBJ2-7; D: -; V: TRBV12-3/TRBV12-4; size: -; DNA: TGTGCCAGCAGTTTCGTAGGAGGGTACGAGCAGTACTTC; CDR3: CASSFVGGYEQYF
J: TRBJ1-5; D: TRBD1; V: TRBV6-6; size: -; DNA: TGTGCCAGCAGTAGATATCAGGGGGCCGCTTATAGCAATCAGCCCCAGCATTTT; CDR3: CASSRYQGAAYSNQPQHF
J: TRBJ1-3; D: TRBD1; V: TRBV15; size: once; DNA: TGTGCCACCAGCAGAGGAGGGACAGTCTCAGGAAACACCATATATTTT; CDR3: CATSRGGTVSGNTIYF
J: TRBJ2-1; D: -; V: TRBV6-6; size: -; DNA: TGTGCCAGCAGTTACTCCAGTGGTTTGGAGCAGTTCTTC; CDR3: CASSYSSGLEQFF
J: TRBJ2-7; D: TRBD1; V: TRBV6-5; size: -; DNA: TGTGCCAGCAGTACCGGGACAGCACTCTCCTACGAGCAGTACTTC; CDR3: CASSTGTALSYEQYF
J: TRBJ1-1; D: -; V: TRBV12-3/TRBV12-4; size: -; DNA: TGTGCCAGCAGTTTAGGTCAGGGCTCTGAAGCTTTCTTT; CDR3: CASSLGQGSEAFF
J: TRBJ2-5; D: TRBD2; V: TRBV19; size: -; DNA: TGTGCCAGTAGTCTGAGTCTAGCGGGGGAAGAGACCCAGTACTTC; CDR3: CASSLSLAGEETQYF